The sequence of this T cell receptor beta chain was determined in a study of T-cell reconstitution after alpha-beta-depleted transplantation in children. Using unique molecular identifiers, the investigators prepared the TCRbeta library. TCRdb processed the PCR reads anew with MiXCR; each CDR3 protein has one entry. The table has 400,000 to 550,000 distinct CDR3 sequences, about 10% seen once. This clonotype appeared many times. CDR1 and CDR2 from the germline V gene are MNHEY and SVGAGI. Trimming removed 7 bases from V and 0 bases from J; junction bases left unmatched: 9. The CDR3 loop spans 16 amino acids.

This receptor was taken from a child aged 2-9 years with inherited bone marrow failure, due to receive a stem cell transplant. Source: PBMCs, taken before TCRalphabeta/CD19-depleted stem cell transplant. This chain connects TRBV6-5 to TRBJ2-1; 7 bases are a match to TRBD1. In nucleotides, the CDR3 is TGTGCCAGCATAAACTCGAGGGGGCGCTCCTACAATGAGCAGTTCTTC. Amino acid sequence: CASINSRGRSYNEQFF.